This T cell receptor beta chain derives from a study of blood T cell repertoires in COVID-19. Assay: immunoSEQ multiplex PCR; the TCRdb copy retains only in-frame clones and omits some. The sample holds about 80,000 clones, roughly 80% seen once. This CDR3 region has 13 residues. Between the trimmed V and J ends, which lost 4 bases and 4 bases, there was a span of 10 bases. Germline values: CDR1 KGHSH, CDR2 LQKENI. The chain recombines TRBV18 with TRBJ2-5, with a possible D match to TRBD2 (5 bases). Source material: peripheral blood. This clonotype was obtained from a woman older than 75 with acute or convalescent COVID-19. CDR3 protein: CASSRSGGETQYF. CDR3 nucleotides: TGTGCCAGCTCACGCAGCGGAGGAGAGACCCAGTACTTC.